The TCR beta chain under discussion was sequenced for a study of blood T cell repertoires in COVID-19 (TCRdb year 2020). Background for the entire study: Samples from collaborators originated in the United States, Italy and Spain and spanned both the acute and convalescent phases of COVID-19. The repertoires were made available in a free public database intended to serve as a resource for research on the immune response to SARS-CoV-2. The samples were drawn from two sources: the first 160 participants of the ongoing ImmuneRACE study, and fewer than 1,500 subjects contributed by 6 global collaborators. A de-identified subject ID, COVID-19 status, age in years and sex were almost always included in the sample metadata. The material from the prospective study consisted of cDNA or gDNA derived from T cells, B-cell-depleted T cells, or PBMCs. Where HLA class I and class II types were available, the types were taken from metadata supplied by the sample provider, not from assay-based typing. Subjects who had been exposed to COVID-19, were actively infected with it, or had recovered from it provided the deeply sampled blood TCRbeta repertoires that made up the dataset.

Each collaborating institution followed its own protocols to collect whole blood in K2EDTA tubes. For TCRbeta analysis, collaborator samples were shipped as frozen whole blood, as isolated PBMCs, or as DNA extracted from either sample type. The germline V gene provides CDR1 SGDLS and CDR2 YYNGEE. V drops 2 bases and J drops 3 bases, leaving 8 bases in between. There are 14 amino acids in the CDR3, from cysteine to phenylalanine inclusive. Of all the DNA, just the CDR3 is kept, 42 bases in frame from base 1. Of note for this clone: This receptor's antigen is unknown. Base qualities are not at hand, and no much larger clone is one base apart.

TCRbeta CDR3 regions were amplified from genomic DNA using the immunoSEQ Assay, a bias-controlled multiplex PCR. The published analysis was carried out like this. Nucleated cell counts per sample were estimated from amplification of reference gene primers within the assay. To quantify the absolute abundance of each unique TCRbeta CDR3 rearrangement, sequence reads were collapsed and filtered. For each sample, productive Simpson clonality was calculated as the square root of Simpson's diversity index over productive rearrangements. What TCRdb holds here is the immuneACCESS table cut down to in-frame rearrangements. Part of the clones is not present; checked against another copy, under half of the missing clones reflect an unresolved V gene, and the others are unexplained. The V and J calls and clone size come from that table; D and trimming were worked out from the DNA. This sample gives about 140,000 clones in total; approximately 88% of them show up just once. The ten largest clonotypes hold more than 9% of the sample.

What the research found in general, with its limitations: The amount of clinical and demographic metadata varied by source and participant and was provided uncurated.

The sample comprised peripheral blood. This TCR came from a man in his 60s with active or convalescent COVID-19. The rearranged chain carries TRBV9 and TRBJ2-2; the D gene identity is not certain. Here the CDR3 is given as CASSVPGDTGELFF. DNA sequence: TGTGCCAGCAGCGTTCCGGGTGACACCGGGGAGCTGTTTTTT.